These T cell receptor beta chains were read from a single sample in a study of CD8 T cells in ankylosing spondylitis. MiXCR was run by TCRdb on the 5' RACE reads, yielding one entry per CDR3 protein. There are just over 300,000 distinct CDR3 sequences in the sample; less than 25% occur only once, and 3.5% lies in the top ten. The sequenced sample was blood, either unsorted or a sorted T cell fraction (not recorded which). The receptors come from a female donor with ankylosing spondylitis or in good health (not recorded which). CDR3s include the opening cysteine and the closing phenylalanine or tryptophan. A D gene is named only where the DNA matches it firmly. A clone size is listed for some rows: how often the clone was seen (once, few, many), or a class if it is expanded.

TRBV10-3	NA	TRBD1	TRBJ1-5	TGTGCCATCAGTCCGGACAGGCGCAATCAGCCCCAGCATTTT	CAISPDRRNQPQHF
TRBV28	NA	NA	TRBJ1-5	TGTGCCAGCGTTGGGGGCTATCAGCCCCAGCATTTT	CASVGGYQPQHF
TRBV7-9	few	NA	TRBJ1-2	TGTGCCAGCAGCTTTCGATTAGGGTCAAACTATGGCTACACCTTC	CASSFRLGSNYGYTF
TRBV7-9	few	TRBD2	TRBJ2-7	TGTGCCAGCAGCCTCGGACTAGTCGACTACGAGCAGTACTTC	CASSLGLVDYEQYF
TRBV12-3/TRBV12-4	NA	NA	TRBJ2-5	TGTGCCAGCAGTCCCCTAGCTAGGGAGACCCAGTACTTC	CASSPLARETQYF
TRBV20-1	NA	NA	TRBJ1-1	TGCAGTGCTAGAGAAGGGCTCCTTGAAGCTTTCTTT	CSAREGLLEAFF
TRBV6-2/TRBV6-3	NA	NA	TRBJ1-2	TGTGCCAGCAGTTACATTCGGGATGGCTACACCTTC	CASSYIRDGYTF
TRBV9	NA	TRBD1	TRBJ1-2	TGTGCCAGCAGCGTTTACGGGACAGGGGGTTCCTATGGCTACACCTTC	CASSVYGTGGSYGYTF
TRBV20-1	few	NA	TRBJ1-5	TGCAGTGCTAGAAAGGGGGGTCAGCCCCAGCATTTT	CSARKGGQPQHF
TRBV12-3/TRBV12-4	many	TRBD1	TRBJ2-1	TGTGCCAGCAACTTACAGGGGGTGGCCTACAATGAGCAGTTCTTC	CASNLQGVAYNEQFF
TRBV7-2	NA	NA	TRBJ2-7	TGTGCCAGCAGCCAACAGGGGAGGGCCTCTGGCGAGCAGTACTTC	CASSQQGRASGEQYF
TRBV12-3/TRBV12-4	few	NA	TRBJ2-5	TGTGCCAGCAGTCGACGGGAGGAGACCCAGTACTTC	CASSRREETQYF